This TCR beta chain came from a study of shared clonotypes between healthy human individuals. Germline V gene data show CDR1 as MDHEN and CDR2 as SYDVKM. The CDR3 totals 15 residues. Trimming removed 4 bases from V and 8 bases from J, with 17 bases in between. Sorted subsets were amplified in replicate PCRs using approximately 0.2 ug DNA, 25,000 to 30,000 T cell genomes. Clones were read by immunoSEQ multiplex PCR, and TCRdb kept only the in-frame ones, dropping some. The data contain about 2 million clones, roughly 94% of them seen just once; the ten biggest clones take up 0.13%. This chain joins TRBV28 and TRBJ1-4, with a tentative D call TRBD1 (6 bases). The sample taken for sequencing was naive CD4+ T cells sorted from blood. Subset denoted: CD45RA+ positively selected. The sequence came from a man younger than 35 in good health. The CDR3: CASSSHRDIWEKLFF. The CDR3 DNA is TGTGCCAGCAGTTCTCATCGGGACATCTGGGAAAAACTGTTTTTT.